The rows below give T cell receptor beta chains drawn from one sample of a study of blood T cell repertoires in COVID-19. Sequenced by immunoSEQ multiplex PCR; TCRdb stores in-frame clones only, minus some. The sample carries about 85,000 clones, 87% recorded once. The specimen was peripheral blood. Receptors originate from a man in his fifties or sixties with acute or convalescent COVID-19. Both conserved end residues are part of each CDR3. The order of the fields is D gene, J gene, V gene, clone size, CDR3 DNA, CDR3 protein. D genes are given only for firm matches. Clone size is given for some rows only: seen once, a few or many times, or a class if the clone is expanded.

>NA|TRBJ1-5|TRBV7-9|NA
TGTGCCAGCAGCTTAGATGGTGGAGATCAGCCCCAGCATTTT
CASSLDGGDQPQHF
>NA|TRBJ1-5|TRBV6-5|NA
TGTGCCAGCAGTCCCTTCGACGGGGGGCAGCCCCAGCATTTT
CASSPFDGGQPQHF
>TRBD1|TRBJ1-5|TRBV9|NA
TGTGCCAGCAGCGCGAGACAGGGTGGTCAGCCCCAGCATTTT
CASSARQGGQPQHF
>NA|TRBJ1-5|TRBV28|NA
TGTGCCAGCAGTCCCTGGGAAGGCGCGGGTTTGGGTCAGCCCCAGCATTTT
CASSPWEGAGLGQPQHF
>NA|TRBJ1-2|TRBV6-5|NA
TGTGCCAGCAGTTACGACCCCAGCGTAGGCGGCTACACCTTC
CASSYDPSVGGYTF
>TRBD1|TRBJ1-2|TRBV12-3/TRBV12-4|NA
TGTGCCAGCAGTTTGACAGGGGTCGGCTACACCTTC
CASSLTGVGYTF
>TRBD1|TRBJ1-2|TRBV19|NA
TGTGCCAGTAGTAGCTCGGGACAGCGTGGCTACACCTTC
CASSSSGQRGYTF
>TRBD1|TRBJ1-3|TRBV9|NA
TGTGCCAGCAGCCCAGGGGGCTCCTCTGGAAACACCATATATTTT
CASSPGGSSGNTIYF
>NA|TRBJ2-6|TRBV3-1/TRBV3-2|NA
TGTGCCAGCAGCCAAGCAGGGATCCTCTCTGGGGCCAACGTCCTGACTTTC
CASSQAGILSGANVLTF
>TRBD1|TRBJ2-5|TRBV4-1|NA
TGCGCCAGCAGCCAACCAGGGACAGGGAAACAAGAGACCCAGTACTTC
CASSQPGTGKQETQYF
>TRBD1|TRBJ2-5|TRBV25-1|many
TGTGCCAGCAGTGAGACAGGGGGCCAAGAGACCCAGTACTTC
CASSETGGQETQYF
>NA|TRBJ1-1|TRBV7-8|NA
TGTGCCAGCAGCTCCCAGAGGACTGAAGCTTTCTTT
CASSSQRTEAFF
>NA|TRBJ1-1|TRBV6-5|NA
TGTGCCAGCAGCTCCCCGGCTGGCGGGGACACTGAAGCTTTCTTT
CASSSPAGGDTEAFF
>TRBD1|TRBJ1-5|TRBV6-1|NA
TGTGCCAGCAGTGAAGCTGTAGGGGGCGTTCAGCCCCAGCATTTT
CASSEAVGGVQPQHF
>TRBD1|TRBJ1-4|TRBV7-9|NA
TGTGCCAGCAGGACTCAGGGGGCTGGTGAAAAACTGTTTTTT
CASRTQGAGEKLFF
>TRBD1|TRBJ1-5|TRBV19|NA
TGTGCCAGTAGTATCGACAGGGGCAATCAGCCCCAGCATTTT
CASSIDRGNQPQHF
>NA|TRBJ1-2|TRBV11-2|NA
TGTGCCAGCAGCCCCTCCTCTTACTATGGCTACACCTTC
CASSPSSYYGYTF
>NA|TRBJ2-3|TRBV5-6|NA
TGTGCCAGCAGCCTCGGGGGTACGCAGTATTTT
CASSLGGTQYF
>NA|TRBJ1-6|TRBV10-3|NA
TGTGCCATCAGTGAGCCAGCCGGGGGGGGATATAATTCACCCCTCCACTTT
CAISEPAGGGYNSPLHF
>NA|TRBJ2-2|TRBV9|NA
TGTGCCAGCAAGGAGAACGCGAACACCGGGGAGCTGTTTTTT
CASKENANTGELFF
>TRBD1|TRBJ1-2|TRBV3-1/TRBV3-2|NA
TGTGCCAGCAGCCCTGGACAGGGAAACTATGGCTACACCTTC
CASSPGQGNYGYTF
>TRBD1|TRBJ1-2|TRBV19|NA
TGTGCCAGTAGACGGCCCGGGACAGACCTTGGGGATGGCTACACCTTC
CASRRPGTDLGDGYTF
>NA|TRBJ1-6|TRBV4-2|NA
TGTGCCAGCAGCCAAGAGGTGCGGACAGATTCACCCCTCCACTTT
CASSQEVRTDSPLHF
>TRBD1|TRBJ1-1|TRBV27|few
TGTGCCAGTTCAAATCAGGGGGTTAACCTGAACACTGAAGCTTTCTTT
CASSNQGVNLNTEAFF
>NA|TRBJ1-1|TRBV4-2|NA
TGTGCCAGCAGCCACACAGGACGGCTGAACACTGAAGCTTTCTTT
CASSHTGRLNTEAFF
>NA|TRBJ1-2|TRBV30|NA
TGTGCCTGCCTGGTTATGGGGGGTTATGGCTACACCTTC
CACLVMGGYGYTF
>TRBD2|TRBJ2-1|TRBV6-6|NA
TGTGCCAGCAGAGAATCTAGCGGGGGCCCTACAGGGGAGCAGTTCTTC
CASRESSGGPTGEQFF
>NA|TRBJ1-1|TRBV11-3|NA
TGTGCCAGCAGCTTAGATTCCCGGGAGGGCACTGAAGCTTTCTTT
CASSLDSREGTEAFF
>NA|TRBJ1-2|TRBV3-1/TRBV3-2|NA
TGTGCCAGCAGCCAAAACCCAAAGGGACACGGCTACACCTTC
CASSQNPKGHGYTF
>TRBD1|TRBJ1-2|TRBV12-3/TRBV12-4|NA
TGTGCCAGCAGGACAGGGGGTCCCTATGGCTACACCTTC
CASRTGGPYGYTF
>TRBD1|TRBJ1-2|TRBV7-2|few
TGTGCCAGCAGCCCCGGACAGGGGCACTATGGCTACACCTTC
CASSPGQGHYGYTF
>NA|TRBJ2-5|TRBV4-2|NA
TGTGCCAGCAGCCAAGCCTCGGGATTTTCGGAGACCCAGTACTTC
CASSQASGFSETQYF
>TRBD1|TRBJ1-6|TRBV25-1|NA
TGTGCCAGCAGTGGGACAGGGAATTCACCCCTCCACTTT
CASSGTGNSPLHF
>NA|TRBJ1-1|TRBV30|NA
TGTGCCTGGAGTGTACACGGGGGAGGGGATGAAGCTTTCTTT
CAWSVHGGGDEAFF
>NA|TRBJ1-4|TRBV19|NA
TGTGCCAGTAGCGCACTAGCGGGGCCAATTAATGAAAAACTGTTTTTT
CASSALAGPINEKLFF
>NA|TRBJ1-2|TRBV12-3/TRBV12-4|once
TGTGCCAGCACATCAACAGGTCGCTACACCTTC
CASTSTGRYTF
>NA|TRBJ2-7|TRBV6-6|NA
TGTGCCAGCAGATCGGAGGGTGTCGAGCAGTACTTC
CASRSEGVEQYF
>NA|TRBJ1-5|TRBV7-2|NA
TGTGCCAGCAGCTTAGTACATAGCAATCAGCCCCAGCATTTT
CASSLVHSNQPQHF
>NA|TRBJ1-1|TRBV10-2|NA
TGCGCCAGCAGTGGGGCCATGAACACTGAAGCTTTCTTT
CASSGAMNTEAFF
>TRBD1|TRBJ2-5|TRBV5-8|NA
TGTGCCAGCAGCCCACTCTCGGGACAGGGTCAAAAGACCCAGTACTTC
CASSPLSGQGQKTQYF
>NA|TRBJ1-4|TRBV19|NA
TGTGCCAGTAGCCCGGGTATAACTAATGAAAAACTGTTTTTT
CASSPGITNEKLFF
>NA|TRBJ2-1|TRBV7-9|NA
TGTGCCAGCAGCAGAGGAACTTCAGGGTTCTCCTACAATGAGCAGTTCTTC
CASSRGTSGFSYNEQFF
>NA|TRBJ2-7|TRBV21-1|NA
TGTGCCAGGCGCGCCGAAGCTGCGTCCGGGGGGCAGTACTTC
CARRAEAASGGQYF
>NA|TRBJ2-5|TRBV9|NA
TGTGCCAGCAGCGTTTCGCCGCGAGGGGAGACCCAGTACTTC
CASSVSPRGETQYF
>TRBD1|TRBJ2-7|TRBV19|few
TGTGCCAGTAGTACTTGGACAGGGGGCGACGAGCAGTACTTC
CASSTWTGGDEQYF
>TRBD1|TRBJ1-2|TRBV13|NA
TGTGCCAGCAGCTCCGACAGGGGGCCTGGCTACACCTTC
CASSSDRGPGYTF
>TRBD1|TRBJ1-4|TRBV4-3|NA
TGCGCCAGCAGCCAAACGGGACAGGGGAGCGAAAAACTGTTTTTT
CASSQTGQGSEKLFF
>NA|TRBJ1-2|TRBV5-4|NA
TGTGCCAGCAGCTTGAGTCAGGGGCTAAACTATGGCTACACCTTC
CASSLSQGLNYGYTF
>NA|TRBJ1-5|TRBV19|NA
TGTGCCAGTACTTTCGTCGACACCCCCGATCAGCCCCAGCATTTT
CASTFVDTPDQPQHF
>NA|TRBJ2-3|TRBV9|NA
TGTGCCAGCAGCGTAGTTACTACCGGAGATACGCAGTATTTT
CASSVVTTGDTQYF
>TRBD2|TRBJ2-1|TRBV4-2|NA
TGTGCCAGCAGCCAAGAACTAGCGGCCTACAATGAGCAGTTCTTC
CASSQELAAYNEQFF
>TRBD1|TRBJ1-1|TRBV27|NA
TGTGCCAGCAGTTTAACACAGGGGGTAGGCACTGAAGCTTTCTTT
CASSLTQGVGTEAFF